Described below is a single T cell receptor (beta chain) sequence and its context. The antigen it recognizes is unknown. Per-base quality was not reported, and no clone a single base away is much larger than it. This entry belongs to a study of PD-1 blockade in classical Hodgkin lymphoma (dated by TCRdb to 2018 to 2020). About the full investigation: Nivolumab dosing was 3 mg/kg intravenously every 2 weeks, continuing until either disease progression or unacceptable toxicity. The study used CyTOF and TCR beta sequencing to define a peripheral blood immune signature of response to PD-1 blockade in classical Hodgkin lymphoma.

Read against the paper, the sample's time point label means: cycle 2 day 1 (C2D1) of nivolumab. Relapse after autologous stem cell transplantation had occurred in all trial patients, and cohorts A, B and C were distinguished by prior brentuximab vedotin exposure. The trial cohort was composed of 56 patients with relapsed/refractory classical Hodgkin lymphoma, for whom complete response, partial response or progressive disease was recorded as best overall response. Trial patients were treated with single-agent nivolumab in the multi-cohort phase II CheckMate 205 trial. An independent review committee assessed best overall response by applying the 2007 International Working Group response criteria. PBMCs from the trial were collected at three points: immediately before nivolumab initiation (C1D1), and during therapy at cycle 2 day 1 and cycle 4 day 1. Peripheral blood was collected in 8 mL Vacutainer Cell Preparation Tubes, from which PBMCs were isolated by centrifugation and then cryopreserved.

General study outcomes and caveats: CD4+ but not CD8+ TCR diversity rose significantly by C4D1 (p=0.0027 vs p=0.16), most apparent in complete responders (p=0.02). Trial patients achieving complete response had baseline diversity similar to newly diagnosed patients, whereas partial responders and progressors had significantly lower diversity. Lower diversity was observed in patients in whom nivolumab was started less than 1 year after ASCT, and these patients were excluded from later analyses so that confounding by immune reconstitution would be avoided. Baseline TCR diversity was reported to be lower in newly diagnosed patients than in healthy donors, and even lower in relapsed/refractory patients. The study was restricted to a single clinical trial cohort, and the causes of repertoire differences, possibly disease activity or prior therapy, were left undefined.

Its CDR3 holds 14 amino acids, cysteine through phenylalanine. Just CDR3 DNA is preserved here, 42 bases in frame from base 1. Germline trimming: 7 bases from V, 6 bases from J; junction bases outside gene matches: 11. CDR1 and CDR2, looked up from the germline V gene, are SGHVS and FNYEAQ. The Qiagen DNeasy kit was used to extract genomic DNA from unsorted PBMCs and from the negatively selected CD4+ and CD8+ fractions. TCR beta CDR3 regions were subjected to amplification by immunoSEQ multiplex PCR with primers that anneal to V and J segments. A synthetic immune receptor repertoire was used to minimize amplification bias, and remaining bias was computationally removed after sequencing. Turning to the authors' computational methods: Custom Python scripts were used to quantify repertoire diversity as the Shannon entropy index. The unsorted, CD4+ and CD8+ repertoires were each analyzed separately, with the exception of combined analyses, where CD4+ and CD8+ sequences were merged in silico. Clonal expansion was defined as a frequency increase of at least 2-fold after treatment compared with C1D1, and clones undetected at baseline were assigned a pseudocount of 0.5. Singleton clones were defined as clones with 0 or 1 copy at C1D1, and non-singleton clones were defined as clones with 2 or more copies. Clones expanded in unsorted samples were annotated as CD4+, CD8+ or unknown by matching protein sequences in sorted samples from the same patient. Wilcoxon tests on paired samples were used to test changes in diversity from C1D1 to C4D1. In its TCRdb copy, this immuneACCESS table keeps in-frame sequences only and misses some clones. Where compared with another copy, unresolved V genes explain less than half of these, and the others have no known cause. V and J calls and clone size are those listed in that table; D and trimming were worked out from the DNA. The sample has 84,000 or so clones on record, 85% to 95% of them singletons. The leading ten clones occupy approximately 2.4% of the sample.

The source is a human donor with classical Hodgkin lymphoma. The sample here was peripheral blood mononuclear cells (PBMCs), taken before the second cycle of nivolumab. The chain is assembled from TRBV7-6 and TRBJ2-7, with 8 bases in between that match TRBD2. DNA sequence: TGTGCCAGCACCCCGGGACTAGTCCTCTCCGAGCAGTACTTC. This codes for CASTPGLVLSEQYF.